A single sample is the source of the 10 T cell receptor beta chains below, sequenced in a study of response to subunit inactivated influenza vaccine. Each CDR3 protein gets one entry after TCRdb re-called the RT-PCR reads with MiXCR. The sample gives about 500,000 distinct CDR3 sequences, approximately 15% of which show up once; approximately 3% is in the top ten. Material: CD4+ T cells sorted from PBMCs, obtained 23 months after vaccination. These receptors originate from a man between 50 and 69 years old who received an inactivated influenza vaccine.

This clonotype was found a few times. CDR3 protein: CSVGTAYEQYF. The CDR3 bases are TGCAGCGTTGGGACAGCATACGAGCAGTACTTC. This chain uses TRBV29-1 with TRBJ2-7, with D tentatively TRBD1 (6 bases). The CDR3 is 11 residues long. The germline CDR1 and CDR2 sequences are SQVTM and ANQGSEA. V lost 4 bases, J lost 4 bases, and 8 bases lay in between.

The table lists this clonotype with a few counts. V usage is TRBV29-1 and J usage is TRBJ2-2; the D call may be TRBD1 or TRBD2 (6 bases each). The CDR3 loop spans 14 amino acids. Germline V CDR1 and CDR2: SQVTM, ANQGSEA. V shed 7 bases and J shed 4 bases, with 16 bases lying between them. The CDR3 DNA sequence: TGCAGCGACCTAAGCGGAGGGGGCACCGGGGAGCTGTTTTTT. It translates to CSDLSGGGTGELFF.

V usage is TRBV5-1 and J usage is TRBJ2-2; TRBD1 matches 9 bases. J gave up 4 bases and V 0 bases, and 4 bases lay outside the gene matches. The CDR3 totals 16 residues. Germline V gene sequence: CDR1 SGHRS, CDR2 YFSETQ. The CDR3 sequence is CASSLARQGGTGELFF. The CDR3 DNA sequence: TGCGCCAGCAGCTTGGCCCGACAGGGGGGCACCGGGGAGCTGTTTTTT.

The V gene is TRBV3-1, the J gene TRBJ1-1, with D uncertain. CDR1 and CDR2 (germline): LGHDT, YNNKEL (reference sequence). The CDR3 has 12 amino acids. With 4 bases removed from V and 6 bases from J, the gap between germline ends came to 9 bases. This CDR3 is CASSPINAEAFF. The CDR3 DNA is TGTGCCAGCAGCCCGATAAACGCTGAAGCTTTCTTT.

The sample holds a few counts of this clonotype. The chain carries TRBV5-1 and TRBJ1-2, with D unclear. Trimming removed 0 bases from V and 0 bases from J, with 12 bases in between. Germline V gene sequence: CDR1 SGHRS, CDR2 YFSETQ. The CDR3 length is 16 residues. The CDR3 protein is CASSLAAGYSNYGYTF. In DNA, the CDR3 is TGCGCCAGCAGCTTGGCCGCCGGTTATTCTAACTATGGCTACACCTTC. Combining the CDR3 with reference TRBV5-1 and TRBJ1-2 gives the whole variable domain KAGVTQTPRYLIKTRGQQVTLSCSPISGHRSVSWYQQTPGQGLQFLFEYFSETQRNKGNFPGRFSGRQFSNSRSEMNVSTLELGDSALYLCASSLAAGYSNYGYTFGSGTRLTVV.

The rearrangement uses TRBV29-1 and TRBJ2-5; TRBD1 agrees at 7 bases. In germline, CDR1 is SQVTM, CDR2 ANQGSEA. The CDR3 has 13 residues. The trim removed 6 bases at V and 2 bases at J, leaving 6 bases unmatched. The CDR3 bases are TGCAGCGTCTTGGACAGGCAACAAGAGACCCAGTACTTC. It yields the protein CSVLDRQQETQYF.

V usage is TRBV5-6 and J usage is TRBJ2-5, with D perhaps TRBD2 (6 bases). This CDR3 spans 15 amino acids. The germline V gene has CDR1 SGHDT and CDR2 YYEEEE. V shed 1 base and J shed 7 bases, with 17 bases lying between them. The CDR3 is CASSLWGRGGGTQYF. The CDR3 DNA sequence: TGTGCCAGCAGCTTGTGGGGACGGGGAGGAGGGACCCAGTACTTC. Full variable domain (missing parts from reference TRBV5-6 and TRBJ2-5): DAGVTQSPTHLIKTRGQQVTLRCSPKSGHDTVSWYQQALGQGPQFIFQYYEEEERQRGNFPDRFSGHQFPNYSSELNVNALLLGDSALYLCASSLWGRGGGTQYFGPGTRLLVL.

The chain uses TRBV3-1 and TRBJ2-7; D might be TRBD1 (5 bases). There are 13 residues in the CDR3. V lost 2 bases, J lost 7 bases, and 12 bases lay in between. The V gene's germline CDR1 is LGHDT and CDR2 YNNKEL (reference sequence). In DNA form, the CDR3 reads TGTGCCAGCAGCCAACTCCGCCAGGGAGAGCAGTACTTC. Translation gives CASSQLRQGEQYF.

The J gene is TRBJ1-4, the V gene TRBV4-2, with 9 nucleotides matching TRBD1. V lost 0 bases, J lost 3 bases, and 2 bases stayed unmatched. Looked up from germline, CDR1 is LGHNA and CDR2 is YNFKEQ. The CDR3 is 16 amino acids. The CDR3 sequence is CASSQEGQGSNEKLFF. CDR3 DNA: TGTGCCAGCAGCCAAGAGGGACAGGGATCTAATGAAAAACTGTTTTTT.

This clonotype has a handful of counts. This chain connects TRBV4-2 to TRBJ2-1; TRBD2 matches 14 bases. From germline, CDR1 is LGHNA and CDR2 YNFKEQ. Trimming removed 0 bases from V and 7 bases from J; junction bases left unmatched: 2. The CDR3 covers 16 residues. As DNA, the CDR3 is TGTGCCAGCAGCCAAGAGACTAGCGGGAGGGATAATGAGCAGTTCTTC. Translated: CASSQETSGRDNEQFF.